These 2 T cell receptor beta chains were sequenced from one sample in a study of blood T cells in healthy people across ages. A J-beta primer mix and a sample-barcoded 5' primer were used in a second PCR of roughly 6 to 11 cycles. TCRdb reprocessed the 5' RACE reads via MiXCR and lists one record per CDR3 protein. The repertoire consists of about 930,000 distinct CDR3 sequences, with approximately 32% occurring once and the leading ten covering about 9.4%. The same sample was also studied in work on T cells of mothers and their children.

The sequenced sample was blood. These receptors were taken from a woman aged 35 to 49 in good health.

Concerning this clonotype: This could be a read error, since a much larger clone is one nucleotide away. The V gene is TRBV7-3, the J gene TRBJ2-1; the D is unclear. Looked up from germline, CDR1 is SGHTA and CDR2 is FQGTGA. The CDR3 runs 14 residues. V lost 7 bases to trimming and J lost 4 bases, with 14 bases between them. The CDR3 DNA follows: TGTGCCAGCAACATTGACCCCTTATACAATGAGCAGTTCTTC. The encoded protein is CASNIDPLYNEQFF.

In this sample, this clonotype turned up many times. The gene calls are TRBV29-1 and TRBJ2-7; unclear D gene. The CDR3 consists of 13 residues. Trimming took 6 bases from V and 2 from J, leaving 14 bases between them. Germline V gene lookup returns CDR1 SQVTM and CDR2 ANQGSEA. CDR3 nucleotide sequence: TGCAGCGTGGTCGAGTCCCTGGCCTACGAGCAGTACTTC. This translates into CSVVESLAYEQYF.